Listed below are T cell receptor beta chains from one sample, sequenced in a study of T cell repertoires in cytomegalovirus infection. In TCRdb, the reads were re-called with MiXCR into one record per CDR3 protein. The table includes 740,000 or so distinct CDR3 sequences, approximately 34% detected once. The source material was PBMCs. The receptors originated from a human donor in good health (CMV status not recorded). Some clones in this sample may be carry-over from other donors' samples. The CDR3 runs from the conserved cysteine through the conserved F or W. The D gene is left open where the match is weak. Clone size is given for some rows only: seen once, a few or many times, or a class if the clone is expanded.

TRBJ1-4 | . | TRBV7-9 | few | CASSSAEGKLFF | TGTGCCAGCAGCTCCGCTGAGGGAAAACTGTTTTTT
TRBJ1-1 | . | TRBV2 | few | CASRTDRSNTEAFF | TGTGCCAGCAGAACCGACAGGAGCAACACTGAAGCTTTCTTT
TRBJ1-2 | . | TRBV12-3/TRBV12-4 | few | CASKRDYGYTF | TGTGCCAGCAAACGGGACTATGGCTACACCTTC
TRBJ1-1 | . | TRBV5-4 | . | CASSLDVQPNTEAFF | TGTGCCAGCAGCTTGGACGTACAACCGAACACTGAAGCTTTCTTT
TRBJ2-5 | TRBD2 | TRBV12-3/TRBV12-4 | . | CASSLTSGSSATQYF | TGTGCCAGCAGCCTTACTAGCGGGAGTTCGGCGACCCAGTACTTC
TRBJ2-6 | . | TRBV7-8 | . | CASSLWRGPSGANVLTF | TGTGCCAGCAGCTTATGGAGGGGTCCCTCTGGGGCCAACGTCCTGACTTTC
TRBJ1-4 | TRBD1 | TRBV7-2 | . | CASSLQQGWNEKLFF | TGTGCCAGCAGCTTACAACAGGGGTGGAATGAAAAACTGTTTTTT
TRBJ2-1 | . | TRBV6-6 | . | CASGYRLGPDGEQFF | TGTGCCAGCGGTTATCGGCTAGGTCCCGATGGGGAGCAGTTCTTC
TRBJ2-2 | . | TRBV7-6 | . | CASSLAIAAYTGELFF | TGTGCCAGCAGCTTAGCGATCGCAGCTTACACCGGGGAGCTGTTTTTT
TRBJ1-5 | . | TRBV7-8 | many | CASSLGSRGYQPQHF | TGTGCCAGCAGCTTAGGTTCTCGCGGCTATCAGCCCCAGCATTTT
TRBJ2-2 | . | TRBV6-1 | . | CASTLYGKDDTGELFF | TGTGCCAGCACCCTCTACGGGAAGGATGACACCGGGGAGCTGTTTTTT
TRBJ1-6 | . | TRBV7-2 | . | CASSSRATNSPLHF | TGTGCCAGCAGCTCGAGGGCCACAAATTCACCCCTCCACTTT
TRBJ2-1 | TRBD1 | TRBV19 | . | CASSIDRGTGGYNEQFF | TGTGCCAGTAGTATAGATCGTGGGACAGGGGGATACAATGAGCAGTTCTTC
TRBJ2-3 | . | TRBV7-2 | many | CASSLVVGSTDTQYF | TGTGCCAGCAGCTTAGTCGTGGGGAGCACAGATACGCAGTATTTT
TRBJ2-3 | TRBD1 | TRBV10-3 | few | CAISAGGATDTQYF | TGTGCCATCAGTGCAGGGGGCGCCACAGATACGCAGTATTTT
TRBJ2-1 | . | TRBV14 | . | CASSSTRNEQFF | TGTGCCAGCAGCTCCACCCGGAATGAGCAGTTCTTC
TRBJ1-3 | . | TRBV29-1 | few | CSVEDKGGSGNTIYF | TGCAGCGTTGAAGATAAGGGGGGCTCTGGAAACACCATATATTTT
TRBJ2-5 | TRBD1 | TRBV24-1 | once | CATSSSSAGTGGETQYF | TGTGCCACCAGCTCCTCCTCTGCGGGGACAGGGGGGGAGACCCAGTACTTC
TRBJ2-1 | . | TRBV6-5 | . | CASSLHVYNEQFF | TGTGCCAGCAGTTTGCACGTTTACAATGAGCAGTTCTTC
TRBJ2-1 | TRBD2 | TRBV7-6 | few | CASSLEASGRGDGNEQFF | TGTGCCAGCAGCTTAGAAGCTAGCGGCAGAGGCGATGGGAATGAGCAGTTCTTC
TRBJ2-7 | . | TRBV6-6 | . | CASSDSEFYEHYF | TGTGCCAGCAGTGATTCGGAGTTCTACGAGCATTACTTC
TRBJ2-7 | . | TRBV27 | . | CASSLARGPHEQYF | TGTGCCAGCAGTTTAGCCAGGGGTCCCCACGAGCAGTACTTC